The TCR beta chain described here comes from a study of Ad26.COV2.S vaccination and SARS-CoV-2 variants. On the study more broadly: In the COV1001 trial, the donor was in the Ad26.COV2.S arm.

Here immunoSEQ multiplex PCR was the method, and the copy in TCRdb shows in-frame clones only, minus some. The sample contains 430,000 or so clones, approximately 90% of which appear only once. Trimming removed 4 bases from V and 5 bases from J; junction bases left unmatched: 17. This CDR3 region has 18 residues. CDR1 and CDR2 (germline): LNHDA, SQIVND (reference sequence). The sample's treatment: 15 to 20 received Ad26.COV2.S at low or high dose, single or two shots; 5 received placebo; per-sample allocation not given. The samples date from day 63 after the first vaccine or placebo injection. Wuhan-strain spike was delivered by a replication-incompetent Ad26 vector.

The sequence was collected from a person between 18 and 59 years old who received the Ad26.COV2.S COVID-19 vaccine or a placebo. The sample was peripheral blood, taken in a trial of Ad26.COV2.S vaccine versus placebo. The chain employs TRBV19 and TRBJ1-2; 9 bases are a match to TRBD1. The CDR3 region is CASSRIAEGTGRTYGYTF. The CDR3 coding sequence is TGTGCCAGTAGTAGAATAGCCGAAGGGACAGGGAGGACGTATGGCTACACCTTC.